This T cell receptor beta chain is drawn from a study of blood T cell repertoires in COVID-19. Looking at the study overall: COVID-19 samples collected from the United States, Italy and Spain covered acute and convalescent phases. PBMCs, B-cell-depleted T cells, or T cells were the source of the cDNA or gDNA that made up the material.

This clone was seen a single time. Methods used by the authors: Estimation of nucleated cell counts was performed using reference gene primer amplification. Profiling relied on immunoSEQ multiplex PCR, and the TCRdb table lists in-frame clones only, not all of them. The V and J calls and the clone size are those of that table, but D and trimming were determined from the DNA. The data show about 180,000 clones, approximately 86% seen once. V was cut by 3 bases and J by 7 bases, with 10 bases left in between. Germline V lookup: CDR1 SEHNR, CDR2 FQNEAQ (reference sequence). CDR3 size: 14 residues. V gene TRBV7-9 combines with J gene TRBJ1-6; D is undetermined. Sequencing input: peripheral blood. This receptor was identified in an elderly woman with acute or convalescent COVID-19. Here the CDR3 DNA reads TGTGCCAGCAGCTTCGGCGCGGGAAATTCACCCCTCCACTTT. It codes for CASSFGAGNSPLHF.